These T cell receptor beta chains were read from a single sample in a study of cytomegalovirus exposure and HLA in healthy donors. Using immunoSEQ multiplex PCR, the repertoire was profiled, and TCRdb retains in-frame clones only, with some absent. The sample carries some 190,000 clones, 80% to 85% recorded once. Sequencing used PBMCs. The receptors were sampled from a woman in her thirties or forties in good health and CMV-seronegative. CDR3s include the opening cysteine and the closing phenylalanine or tryptophan. The order of the fields is J gene, clone size, D gene, V gene, CDR3 DNA, CDR3 protein. A D gene is named only where the DNA matches it firmly. For some rows the clone size is stated as once, few or many, or as a class when expanded; others skip it.

>TRBJ2-7|-|-|TRBV14
TGTGCCAGCAGCCAAGCCCCCGGGGGAGGAAACGAGCAGTACTTC
CASSQAPGGGNEQYF
>TRBJ1-2|-|-|TRBV18
TGTGCCAGCTCACCACCGTCGCTACAGGATGGGGGCTACACCTTC
CASSPPSLQDGGYTF
>TRBJ1-2|-|TRBD1|TRBV7-3
TGTGCCAGCAGGTCTCCGCCGGGGTATCCAGGGGGCGGCTACACCTTC
CASRSPPGYPGGGYTF
>TRBJ1-1|-|-|TRBV7-2
TGTGCCAGCAGCTGGCTACGGGGGTTCTCGAGTGGCACTGAAGCTTTCTTT
CASSWLRGFSSGTEAFF
>TRBJ2-2|-|-|TRBV7-3
TGTGCCAGCAGCCCCGCGAGTACCGGGGAGCTGTTTTTT
CASSPASTGELFF
>TRBJ2-5|few|-|TRBV11-1
TGTGCCAGCAGACCCGTGGGGAGCGTGGAGACCCAGTACTTC
CASRPVGSVETQYF
>TRBJ2-3|-|-|TRBV28
TGTGCCAGCACTGGCGATGCAGGAAGCACAGATACGCAGTATTTT
CASTGDAGSTDTQYF
>TRBJ2-1|once|-|TRBV5-4
TGTGCCAGCACCTCCCTAGGGGATGAGCAGTTCTTC
CASTSLGDEQFF
>TRBJ2-7|-|-|TRBV10-3
TGTGCCATCAGTGACGGAGCCAGGGTCAACGAGCAGTACTTC
CAISDGARVNEQYF
>TRBJ2-3|once|TRBD2|TRBV7-7
TGTGCTAGCAGCCAACTAGCGGGAGAAGCTACGCAGTATTTT
CASSQLAGEATQYF
>TRBJ2-1|-|-|TRBV11-3
TGTGCCAGCAGCTTACCGGGTCTCCTTTACAATGAGCAGTTCTTC
CASSLPGLLYNEQFF
>TRBJ2-3|few|-|TRBV19
TGTGCCAGTGTCGGGGATAGCACAGATACGCAGTATTTT
CASVGDSTDTQYF
>TRBJ2-7|once|TRBD2|TRBV5-1
TGCGCCAGCAGCTTGTATAGCGGGAGTGATGTCCTCTACGAGCAGTACTTC
CASSLYSGSDVLYEQYF
>TRBJ2-1|few|TRBD1|TRBV5-6
TGTGCCAGCAGCTTGGCCGGCACAGGGGGCACTGAGCAGTTCTTC
CASSLAGTGGTEQFF
>TRBJ1-1|-|TRBD1|TRBV5-5
TGTGCCAGCAGCTTGGGGACTCGGGGACAGGGCCCCAACACTGAAGCTTTCTTT
CASSLGTRGQGPNTEAFF
>TRBJ1-2|once|-|TRBV4-1
TGCGCCAGCAGCCAGGGGGCTGGCTACACCTTC
CASSQGAGYTF
>TRBJ1-1|-|-|TRBV7-3
TGTGCCAGCAGCTCGCAGGGGAACACTGAAGCTTTCTTT
CASSSQGNTEAFF
>TRBJ2-3|-|TRBD2|TRBV19
TGTGCCAGTAGTACCGGGGGGGGTACGCAGTATTTT
CASSTGGGTQYF
>TRBJ1-1|few|-|TRBV29-1
TGCAGCGTTGAGGAGGGTAGGGACACTGAAGCTTTCTTT
CSVEEGRDTEAFF
>TRBJ2-1|-|-|TRBV30
TGTGCCTGGTCCAGGGGAAATGAGCAGTTCTTC
CAWSRGNEQFF
>TRBJ2-3|-|TRBD2|TRBV10-2
TGCGCCAGCAGTCCCCAGGGTGTAGCGGGTACAGATACGCAGTATTTT
CASSPQGVAGTDTQYF
>TRBJ1-2|-|-|TRBV4-2
TGTGCCAGCAGCCAAGAGGTACAGACTAACTATGGCTACACCTTC
CASSQEVQTNYGYTF
>TRBJ1-4|-|-|TRBV12-2
TGTGCAAGTCGCTCCACTACCTACATAGAAATTAATGAAAAACTGTTTTTT
CASRSTTYIEINEKLFF
>TRBJ2-3|-|-|TRBV11-2
TGTGCCAGCAGCTTAGCGGTTGCAGGGCGGAATACGCAGTATTTT
CASSLAVAGRNTQYF
>TRBJ1-3|-|TRBD1|TRBV7-2
TGTGCCAGCAGCGTTAGAGCAGGGGGCGGCACCATATATTTT
CASSVRAGGGTIYF
>TRBJ1-5|-|-|TRBV6-8
TGTGCCAGCAGCCCACGACAGCCTAGCAATCAGCCCCAGCATTTT
CASSPRQPSNQPQHF
>TRBJ1-1|-|-|TRBV6-1
TGTGCCAGCAAGGGGATTGGGAACACTGAAGCTTTCTTT
CASKGIGNTEAFF
>TRBJ1-5|-|-|TRBV10-3
TGTGCCATCAGTGAGGGATCAGGAAGAAGCAATCAGCCCCAGCATTTT
CAISEGSGRSNQPQHF
>TRBJ1-2|-|-|TRBV4-2
TGTGCCAGCAGCCAATCGGGAGGGGGGGCCCACGGCTACACCTTC
CASSQSGGGAHGYTF
>TRBJ2-5|-|-|TRBV4-3
TGCGCCAGCAGCCAAGATTTTGCAGGGTGGTGGGAGACCCAGTACTTC
CASSQDFAGWWETQYF
>TRBJ1-3|-|TRBD1|TRBV30
TGTGCCTGGAGTCCAGGGGGACAGGGGGGAAACACCATATATTTT
CAWSPGGQGGNTIYF
>TRBJ2-3|-|TRBD2|TRBV25-1
TGTGCCAGCAGAGGACTAGTTAGTGCAGATACGCAGTATTTT
CASRGLVSADTQYF
>TRBJ2-1|-|TRBD1|TRBV19
TGTGCCAGTGCCACCGGGACAGGGTTTGGCAATGAGCAGTTCTTC
CASATGTGFGNEQFF
>TRBJ2-5|-|TRBD2|TRBV7-9
TGTGCCAGCAGCCAGGGACTAGCGGGAGAGGGAGAGACCCAGTACTTC
CASSQGLAGEGETQYF
>TRBJ2-5|-|TRBD2|TRBV9
TGTGCCAGCAGCGTAACGCCGGGACTAGCGGGGGAGGCCCAGTACTTC
CASSVTPGLAGEAQYF
>TRBJ2-3|-|TRBD2|TRBV10-3
TGTGCCGGCCGGGAGGGGAGTGCAGATACGCAGTATTTT
CAGREGSADTQYF
>TRBJ2-7|-|TRBD2|TRBV7-3
TGTGCCAGCAGCTTAACTGCGGGAGCCTACGAGCAGTACTTC
CASSLTAGAYEQYF